The rows below give T cell receptor beta chains drawn from one sample of a study of blood T cell repertoires in COVID-19. Profiled with immunoSEQ multiplex PCR; TCRdb holds only in-frame clones, not every one. Of some 150,000 clones in the sample, about 84% were seen once. Sequenced material: PBMCs or T cells enriched from blood (not recorded which). The receptors come from a woman between 18 and 30 years old who had been exposed to COVID-19. The CDR3 runs from the conserved cysteine through the conserved F or W. The order of the fields is V gene, J gene, CDR3 protein.

TRBV30,TRBJ1-6,CAWINRDTRRNSPLHF
TRBV24-1,TRBJ1-2,CATSGGQAIGYTF
TRBV9,TRBJ2-2,CASSVGGYGELFF
TRBV20-1,TRBJ1-1,CSASWVRGRRNTEAFF
TRBV5-1,TRBJ1-6,CASSLRQGVNNSPLHF
TRBV4-1,TRBJ2-2,CASSQVRLAAPTGELFF
TRBV5-8,TRBJ1-4,CATATRTGANEKLFF
TRBV7-2,TRBJ1-5,CASSPGYSSNQPQHF
TRBV7-9,TRBJ1-1,CASSPRGGGVETEAFF
TRBV6-5,TRBJ2-1,CASSYSSGGAGNEQFF
TRBV7-8,TRBJ1-1,CASSLAFLREAEAFF
TRBV5-6,TRBJ1-2,CASSLNGGTTYGYTF
TRBV10-3,TRBJ2-3,CAIRADYTDTQYF
TRBV3-1/TRBV3-2,TRBJ1-1,CASSDNRGPLEAFF
TRBV7-3,TRBJ2-7,CASSTDGTSGIYEQYF
TRBV30,TRBJ2-1,CAWSRASGNEQFF
TRBV28,TRBJ2-1,CASGSSYNEQFF
TRBV7-3,TRBJ1-1,CASSPDSYTEAFF
TRBV27,TRBJ1-5,CASSFGLDQPQHF
TRBV6-5,TRBJ2-1,CASGQYDYNEQFF
TRBV7-9,TRBJ1-4,CASSRTGVNEKLFF
TRBV19,TRBJ2-7,CASRPNGASLYEQYF
TRBV19,TRBJ1-1,CASSPRTLSPDTEAFF
TRBV5-5,TRBJ2-5,CASSLYSGDETQYF
TRBV19,TRBJ2-7,CASSMGLAGFYEQYF
TRBV21-1,TRBJ2-3,CASSKDPGLAGVPDTQYF
TRBV7-2,TRBJ2-3,CASSLVAGGSTDTQYF
TRBV30,TRBJ1-2,CAWSLTGGAGSGYTF
TRBV3-1/TRBV3-2,TRBJ1-3,CASSQPDSPGNTIYF
TRBV12-5,TRBJ1-2,CASGLAEGQRYGYTF
TRBV7-2,TRBJ2-2,CASRSDDRATGELFF
TRBV12-3/TRBV12-4,TRBJ2-3,CASSPREGVTQYF